Included here is one TCR beta chain sequence, with context. These data belong to a study of blood T cell repertoires in COVID-19. Enrollees, roughly 18 to 90 years old, lived in around 23 US areas. The protocol was immunoSEQ multiplex PCR, while the TCRdb copy is restricted to in-frame clones and leaves out a portion. The sample includes fewer than 500,000 clones, approximately 88% of them seen just once. This TCR was recovered from a woman in her twenties or thirties with acute COVID-19. The sequenced sample was PBMCs or T cells enriched from blood (not recorded which).

For the CDR3, the DNA is TGTGCCAGACGACAGCTCCATAGCAATCAGCCCCAGCATTTT. This encodes CARRQLHSNQPQHF. The chain couples TRBV6-4 to TRBJ1-5, with a weak D call TRBD1 (5 bases). With 9 bases removed from V and 0 bases from J, the gap between germline ends came to 12 bases. CDR1 and CDR2 from the germline V gene are MRHNA and SNTAGT. The CDR3 extends over 14 amino acids.